The 9 T cell receptor beta chains given below trace back to one sample, sequenced in a study of blood T cell repertoires in COVID-19 (dated by TCRdb to about 2020). Libraries were made using the immunoSEQ multiplex PCR assay. The source is immuneACCESS, and TCRdb retained only in-frame sequences with V and J called. Part of the clones is not carried over; for the studies checked, unresolved V genes explain less than half of this, and the remainder is unexplained. This sample gives about 260,000 clones in total; 84% of them show up just once. Around 9.2% of the sample is held by the ten biggest clonotypes. The sequenced sample consisted of peripheral blood. The origin of the receptors is a human donor in a cohort sampled during active COVID-19.

The J gene is TRBJ1-3, the V gene TRBV18, with a possible D match to TRBD1 (6 bases). This CDR3 is built from 15 residues. In germline, CDR1 is KGHSH, CDR2 LQKENI. The V gene lost 3 bases and the J gene lost 0 bases, with 9 bases spanning the gap. CDR3 in amino acids: CASSPRQDSGNTIYF. The CDR3 region has the DNA TGTGCCAGCTCACCCCGACAGGACTCTGGAAACACCATATATTTT.

The genes are TRBV29-1 and TRBJ2-7; 8 nucleotides agree with TRBD1. V dropped 2 bases and J dropped 5; count of bases not matched to a gene: 8. In germline, CDR1 is SQVTM, CDR2 ANQGSEA. The CDR3 is 14 amino acids. The CDR3 is CSVEKGAGGNEQYF. Written as DNA, the CDR3 is TGCAGCGTTGAAAAAGGCGCAGGGGGCAACGAGCAGTACTTC.

The chain uses TRBV6-5 and TRBJ1-3; tentatively, D is TRBD1 (6 bases). The CDR3 spans 14 residues. Germline V CDR1 and CDR2: MNHEY, SVGAGI. V lost 6 bases and J lost 0, with 9 bases in between. The CDR3 loop reads CASRGQPSGNTIYF. For the CDR3, the DNA is TGTGCCAGCAGAGGACAGCCCTCTGGAAACACCATATATTTT.

This rearrangement joins TRBV15 to TRBJ1-5; D is undetermined. Germline CDR1 reads LNHNV; CDR2 reads YYDKDF (reference sequence). This CDR3 has 12 amino acids. V lost 1 base to trimming and J lost 7 bases, with 5 bases between them. CDR3 sequence reads: CATSRGGQPQHF. Here the CDR3 DNA reads TGTGCCACCAGCAGAGGAGGCCAGCCCCAGCATTTT.

The chain carries TRBV6-5 and TRBJ2-3; tentative D call: TRBD2 (6 bases). CDR1 is MNHEY, CDR2 SVGAGI, per germline. Trimming stripped 6 bases from V and 2 bases from J, with 9 bases between. The CDR3 loop spans 13 amino acids. The CDR3 loop is CASSGGPTDTQYF. Written as DNA, the CDR3 is TGTGCCAGCAGCGGGGGACCCACAGATACGCAGTATTTT.

This sequence joins TRBV4-2 and TRBJ1-1, with D possibly being TRBD1 (5 bases). This CDR3 contains 16 residues. From germline, CDR1 is LGHNA and CDR2 YNFKEQ. Trimming removed 1 base from V and 4 bases from J, with 16 bases in between. DNA of the CDR3: TGTGCCAGCAGCCAAGCCCCCCGGGGGACGGTCACTGAAGCTTTCTTT. Encoded protein: CASSQAPRGTVTEAFF.

This clone was detected once. The chain links TRBV27 to TRBJ2-1; 10 positions match TRBD2. Per the germline V gene, CDR1 is MNHEY and CDR2 is SMNVEV (reference sequence). CDR3 size: 16 residues. The V segment lost 5 bases and the J segment 4 bases; nucleotides outside the gene matches: 8. The chain's CDR3 is CASSPLTSGLYNEQFF. DNA of the CDR3: TGTGCCAGCAGTCCTTTGACTAGCGGGTTATACAATGAGCAGTTCTTC.

The chain links TRBV11-2 to TRBJ2-7; D is possibly TRBD2 (5 bases). This CDR3 is 17 amino acids long. Deletions cut 2 bases from V and 0 bases from J, with 17 bases between. The V gene's germline CDR1 is SGHAT and CDR2 FQNNGV. CDR3 in amino acids: CASSLSVRARVSYEQYF. In DNA form, the CDR3 reads TGTGCCAGCAGCTTATCGGTTCGGGCGCGGGTCTCCTACGAGCAGTACTTC.

The rearrangement uses TRBV16 and TRBJ1-1; TRBD1 might be the D (5 bases). V gave up 2 bases and J gave up 11 bases, with 15 bases separating them. This CDR3 spans 13 amino acids. Germline V lookup: CDR1 KGHSY, CDR2 FQNENV. CDR3 sequence reads: CASSQPGGLWAFF. The CDR3 DNA reads TGTGCCAGCAGCCAACCGGGGGGTCTGTGGGCTTTCTTT.